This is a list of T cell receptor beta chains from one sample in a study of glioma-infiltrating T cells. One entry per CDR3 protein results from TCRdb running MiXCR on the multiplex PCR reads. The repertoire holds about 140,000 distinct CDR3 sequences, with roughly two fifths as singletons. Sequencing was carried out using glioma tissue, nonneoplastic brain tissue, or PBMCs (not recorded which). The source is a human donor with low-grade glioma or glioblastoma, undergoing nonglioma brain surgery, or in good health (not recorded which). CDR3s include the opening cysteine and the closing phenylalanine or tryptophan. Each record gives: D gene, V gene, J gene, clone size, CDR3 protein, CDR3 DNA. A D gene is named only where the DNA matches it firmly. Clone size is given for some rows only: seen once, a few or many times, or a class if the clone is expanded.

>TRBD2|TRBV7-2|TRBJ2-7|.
CASSFQPGLAGGGQYF
TGTGCCAGCAGCTTTCAACCGGGACTAGCGGGAGGCGGGCAGTACTTC
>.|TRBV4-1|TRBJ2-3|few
CASSPTGGRDTQYF
TGCGCCAGCAGCCCTACCGGGGGTCGAGATACGCAGTATTTT
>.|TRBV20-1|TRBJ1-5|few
CSARQTQPQHF
TGCAGTGCTCGACAGACTCAGCCCCAGCATTTT
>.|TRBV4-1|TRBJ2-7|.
CASSQGRGPYEQYF
TGCGCCAGCAGCCAAGGTAGGGGCCCCTACGAGCAGTACTTC
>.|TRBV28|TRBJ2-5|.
CASRVDRQETQYF
TGTGCCAGCAGGGTGGACAGACAAGAGACCCAGTACTTC
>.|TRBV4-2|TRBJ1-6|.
CASSRTFLRQDPFGLYNSPLHF
TGTGCCAGCAGCCGGACTTTCCTTCGACAGGATCCCTTTGGGCTCTATAATTCACCCCTCCACTTT
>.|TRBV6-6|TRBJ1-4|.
CASSYKPGFGEKLFF
TGTGCCAGCAGTTACAAACCCGGGTTTGGTGAAAAACTGTTTTTT
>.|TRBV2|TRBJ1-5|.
CASSEQGSGQPQHF
TGTGCCAGCAGTGAACAGGGTTCGGGTCAGCCCCAGCATTTT
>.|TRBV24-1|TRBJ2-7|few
CATSTTEPPYEQYF
TGTGCCACCTCAACGACAGAACCTCCCTACGAGCAGTACTTC
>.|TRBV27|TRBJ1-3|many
CASRGLGNTIYF
TGTGCCAGCAGGGGGCTCGGAAACACCATATATTTT
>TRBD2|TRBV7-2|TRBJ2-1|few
CASSPTSRFFNEQFF
TGTGCCAGCAGCCCGACTAGCAGGTTTTTCAATGAGCAGTTCTTC
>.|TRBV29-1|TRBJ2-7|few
CSVLPPSSYEQYF
TGCAGCGTCCTCCCCCCAAGCTCCTACGAGCAGTACTTC